One sample yielded the 8 T cell receptor beta chains listed below, sequenced in a study of blood T cells in healthy people across ages. A second about 7 to 12 cycle PCR used barcoded and J-beta primers. TCRdb called the 5' RACE reads again in MiXCR, with one record for every CDR3 protein. The sample contains some 1.5 million distinct CDR3 sequences, approximately 28% of which appear only once. Sequences were obtained from blood. The receptors originated from a woman aged 30 to 39 in good health.

As for this clonotype: This may be a read error: a much more frequent sequence differs by one nucleotide. The chain recombines TRBV20-1 with TRBJ2-7; 7 bases map to TRBD2. The germline CDR1 and CDR2 sequences are DFQATT and SNEGSKA (reference sequence). Trimming took 3 bases from V and 6 from J; bases not matched to a gene: 11. The CDR3 loop spans 14 amino acids. CDR3 region: CSASFREGTVEQYF. The DNA for the CDR3 is TGCAGTGCTAGTTTCAGGGAGGGGACGGTCGAGCAGTACTTC.

The gene calls are TRBV20-1 and TRBJ2-7; tentative D call: TRBD2 (5 bases). Trimming removed 6 bases from V and 3 bases from J, with 15 bases in between. Germline V gene sequence: CDR1 DFQATT, CDR2 SNEGSKA (reference sequence). CDR3 length: 13 residues. The CDR3: CSATSGLYYEQYF. The CDR3 region has the DNA TGCAGTGCAACGAGCGGTCTCTACTACGAGCAGTACTTC.

This clonotype was detected once. One end of the junction fails to match germline, which may point to a read error. V usage is TRBV4-1 and J usage is TRBJ2-5, with 14 bases fitting TRBD2. The CDR3 is 16 residues long. The germline V gene encodes CDR1 MGHRA and CDR2 YSYEKL. The CDR3 protein is CTSKKMTSGRAETQYF. The CDR3 nucleotides are TGCACCAGCAAGAAGATGACTAGCGGGAGGGCAGAGACCCAGTACTTC.

The chain is built from TRBV5-6 and TRBJ2-3, with D possibly matching TRBD2 (6 bases). Germline loops: CDR1 SGHDT, CDR2 YYEEEE. This CDR3 region has 15 residues. V gave up 3 bases and J gave up 4 bases, with 15 bases separating them. The chain's CDR3 is CASSYTGVAPDTQYF. As DNA, the CDR3 is TGTGCCAGCAGCTACACGGGGGTGGCCCCAGATACGCAGTATTTT. The full variable domain, its missing parts supplied by reference TRBV5-6 and TRBJ2-3, is DAGVTQSPTHLIKTRGQQVTLRCSPKSGHDTVSWYQQALGQGPQFIFQYYEEEERQRGNFPDRFSGHQFPNYSSELNVNALLLGDSALYLCASSYTGVAPDTQYFGPGTRLTVL.

The J gene is TRBJ2-3, the V gene TRBV5-1; TRBD2 aligns across 7 bases. V lost 0 bases to trimming and J lost 6 bases; unmatched junction nucleotides: 10. Looked up from germline, CDR1 is SGHRS and CDR2 is YFSETQ. The CDR3 covers 16 residues. CDR3 bases: TGCGCCAGCAGCTTGGGGGCGGCCGGGGGGTCCGATACGCAGTATTTT. This codes for CASSLGAAGGSDTQYF. The variable domain in full, completed from reference TRBV5-1 and TRBJ2-3, reads KAGVTQTPRYLIKTRGQQVTLSCSPISGHRSVSWYQQTPGQGLQFLFEYFSETQRNKGNFPGRFSGRQFSNSRSEMNVSTLELGDSALYLCASSLGAAGGSDTQYFGPGTRLTVL.

This clonotype has at least ten counts. The chain is built from TRBV5-1 and TRBJ2-1, with 10 positions matching TRBD2. V lost 0 bases and J lost 8; bases outside the gene matches: 8. Germline V gene sequence: CDR1 SGHRS, CDR2 YFSETQ. CDR3 length equals 16 residues. CDR3 DNA sequence: TGCGCCAGCAGCTTGGTACTAGCGGGATCTCTGGATGAGCAGTTCTTC. Protein product: CASSLVLAGSLDEQFF.

In this sample, this clonotype turned up a few times. J is TRBJ2-5 and V is TRBV24-1; tentative D call: TRBD2 (6 bases). Trimming shortened V by 2 bases and J by 4 bases, and 13 bases separated the two germline ends. The germline V gene encodes CDR1 KGHDR and CDR2 SFDVKD. CDR3 size: 15 residues. The CDR3 DNA follows: TGTGCCACCAGTGATTCCGGGAGAAGGGGAGAGACCCAGTACTTC. Residues: CATSDSGRRGETQYF.

The sample holds a few counts of this clonotype. The chain uses TRBV7-2 and TRBJ2-3; 13 bases agree with TRBD2. V lost 1 base to trimming and J lost 6 bases; unmatched junction nucleotides: 7. Germline CDR1 SGHTA, CDR2 FQGNSA. The CDR3 length is 17 residues. The CDR3 sequence: CASSLGRLAGGGDTQYF. CDR3 nucleotide sequence: TGTGCCAGCAGCTTAGGGAGACTAGCGGGAGGTGGTGATACGCAGTATTTT.